This T cell receptor (beta chain) derives from a study of monozygotic twins with cystic fibrosis. Overall study findings and caveats: Nucleotide-identical clonotype sharing was significantly higher within monozygotic CF twin pairs than between unrelated CF individuals. The repertoire was suggested to be naive-dominated, clonality median approximately 0.0093. No link emerged between shared CDR3 counts and age, concordance or severity.

Clones were sequenced by immunoSEQ multiplex PCR, and TCRdb holds only the in-frame ones, with some missing. The sample holds about 14,000 clones; 70% to 90% are singletons and the top ten take 0.8% to 1.2%. This CDR3 has 14 residues. Trimming took off 0 bases at V and 3 bases at J, with 8 bases between the two ends. Looked up from germline, CDR1 is LNHNV and CDR2 is YYDKDF (reference sequence). Notes on this clone: Its matching antigen is unknown.

The origin of this receptor is a boy aged 5-17 years with cystic fibrosis. The rearrangement links TRBV15 to TRBJ1-2; D is perhaps TRBD1 (6 bases). Source material: blood. The CDR3 DNA reads as TGTGCCACCAGCAGAGATCCAGGGGACTATGGCTACACCTTC. It yields the protein CATSRDPGDYGYTF.